A selection of T cell receptor beta chains follows, all from one sample in a study of blood T cell repertoires in COVID-19. Only in-frame clones appear in the TCRdb table, and some are missing; sequencing was by immunoSEQ multiplex PCR. In the table there are 220,000 or so clones, about 81% of which are singletons. Specimen: peripheral blood. The receptors were sampled from an elderly woman with COVID-19, enrolled during active disease. CDR3s include the opening cysteine and the closing phenylalanine or tryptophan. The order of the fields is clone size, V gene, J gene, D gene, CDR3 DNA, CDR3 protein. A D gene is named only where the DNA matches it firmly. Clone size is stated in some rows and not others, as once, few, many or a class when expanded.

>NA|TRBV30|TRBJ1-1|TRBD1
TGTGCCTGGACTCTATTACAGGGGTTTGGCACTGAAGCTTTCTTT
CAWTLLQGFGTEAFF
>few|TRBV14|TRBJ1-1|NA
TGTGCCAGCAGCCAAGTAAGGGACACTTATAGCACTGAAGCTTTCTTT
CASSQVRDTYSTEAFF
>NA|TRBV30|TRBJ1-5|NA
TGTGCCTGGAGTAACACCGATGGTCAGCCCCAGCATTTT
CAWSNTDGQPQHF
>NA|TRBV30|TRBJ1-1|TRBD1
TGTGCCTGGAAGCCCCCGACAGGGCCGTTGAATACTGAAGCTTTCTTT
CAWKPPTGPLNTEAFF
>NA|TRBV6-6|TRBJ1-5|TRBD1
TGTGCCAGCAGGAGGACAGGGGATAGCAATCAGCCCCAGCATTTT
CASRRTGDSNQPQHF
>NA|TRBV5-4|TRBJ2-1|NA
TGTGCCAGCAGCTTGGGGAACAGGGTCTCCTACAATGAGCAGTTCTTC
CASSLGNRVSYNEQFF
>NA|TRBV7-2|TRBJ2-5|NA
TGTGCCAGCAGCTTAATGACAGCCCAAGAGACCCAGTACTTC
CASSLMTAQETQYF
>NA|TRBV30|TRBJ1-4|TRBD1
TGTGCCTGGAGTGTACAGGGGGCTTGGGAAAAACTGTTTTTT
CAWSVQGAWEKLFF
>NA|TRBV28|TRBJ2-7|TRBD2
TGTGCCAGCGGATGGGCGGGACTAGCGGGAGTAAAGGAGTACTACGAGCAGTACTTC
CASGWAGLAGVKEYYEQYF
>once|TRBV9|TRBJ1-5|TRBD1
TGTGCCAGCAGCTCTCCCGCCGGGACAGGGGGACAGCCCCAGCATTTT
CASSSPAGTGGQPQHF
>NA|TRBV28|TRBJ1-5|NA
TGTGCCAGCAGTTTGAGGGAATCATGGCAGCCCCAGCATTTT
CASSLRESWQPQHF
>NA|TRBV11-3|TRBJ2-7|NA
TGTGCCCCACATCTCGGCCCGGGACATTTCCCTCCCCGCTACGAGCAGTACTTC
CAPHLGPGHFPPRYEQYF
>NA|TRBV9|TRBJ1-4|TRBD1
TGTGCCAGCAGCGTAGGGGACAGGGCGACTAATGAAAAACTGTTTTTT
CASSVGDRATNEKLFF
>NA|TRBV30|TRBJ2-5|TRBD2
TGTGCCTGGAGTGTACGAGCTAGCGGGAGTCGGGAGACCCAGTACTTC
CAWSVRASGSRETQYF
>NA|TRBV7-3|TRBJ1-5|NA
TGTGCCAGCAGCCTTCAGGCGAATCAGCCCCAGCATTTT
CASSLQANQPQHF
>NA|TRBV2|TRBJ1-2|NA
TGTGCCAGCAGTCCTTCCCTTAACTATGGCTACACCTTC
CASSPSLNYGYTF
>NA|TRBV18|TRBJ1-1|NA
TGTGCCAGCTCACCACGGGCTGAGAACACTGAAGCTTTCTTT
CASSPRAENTEAFF
>NA|TRBV14|TRBJ2-5|TRBD2
TGTGCCAGCAGCCAACAGCGGGGACAAGAGACCCAGTACTTC
CASSQQRGQETQYF
>NA|TRBV19|TRBJ1-5|TRBD1
TGTGCCAGTAGTAAAGGACAGGGGTTTTTCAATCAGCCCCAGCATTTT
CASSKGQGFFNQPQHF
>NA|TRBV10-3|TRBJ2-5|NA
TGTGCCATCAGTGGCGGCTGGCGGAACCAAGAGACCCAGTACTTC
CAISGGWRNQETQYF
>few|TRBV5-6|TRBJ2-5|NA
TGTGCCAGCAGCTTGGCCCCACCTACAGGGCAACAAGAGACCCAGTACTTC
CASSLAPPTGQQETQYF
>NA|TRBV28|TRBJ2-5|NA
TGTGCCAGCAGGGTACAGGGATCGGAGACCCAGTACTTC
CASRVQGSETQYF
>NA|TRBV25-1|TRBJ2-3|NA
TGTGCCAGCAGTGAAAACAGGGCCACCGTCACAGATACGCAGTATTTT
CASSENRATVTDTQYF
>NA|TRBV27|TRBJ2-3|NA
TGTGCCAGCAGTCTTCGACTAGGCCGGGGGAGAGATACGCAGTATTTT
CASSLRLGRGRDTQYF
>NA|TRBV15|TRBJ1-2|TRBD1
TGTGCCACCAGCTTACGGACAGGGACACTTAGAGGCTACACCTTC
CATSLRTGTLRGYTF
>NA|TRBV7-2|TRBJ2-1|TRBD1
TGTGCCAGCAGCTCAGGACAGGGGGGATACAATGAGCAGTTCTTC
CASSSGQGGYNEQFF
>NA|TRBV14|TRBJ2-7|TRBD1
TGTGCCAGCAGGTGGTCAGGGGGCGGCGAGCAGTACTTC
CASRWSGGGEQYF
>once|TRBV30|TRBJ2-1|TRBD1
TGTGCCTGGTCGGGGACAGGATTCGGGGAGCAGTTCTTC
CAWSGTGFGEQFF
>NA|TRBV9|TRBJ2-2|TRBD2
TGTGCCAGCAGCGTCTTGCCGAGCGGGGCCGGCACCGGGGAGCTGTTTTTT
CASSVLPSGAGTGELFF
>NA|TRBV28|TRBJ2-1|NA
TGTGCCAGCAGTCCCCTTCCTAAGGAGCAGTTCTTC
CASSPLPKEQFF
>NA|TRBV7-9|TRBJ1-4|TRBD1
TGTGCCAGCAGCTCGGAGACAGGGGAGAGTGAAAAACTGTTTTTT
CASSSETGESEKLFF
>NA|TRBV5-1|TRBJ2-1|TRBD1
TGCGCCAGCAGCTTGGCGGGACAGGGCGATGAGCAGTTCTTC
CASSLAGQGDEQFF
>NA|TRBV5-6|TRBJ1-4|TRBD1
TGTGCCAGCAGCTTGGAGACCAGGGGGGATGAAAAACTGTTTTTT
CASSLETRGDEKLFF
>NA|TRBV19|TRBJ1-1|NA
TGTGCCAGTAGTAAATGGACAGCGAACACTGAAGCTTTCTTT
CASSKWTANTEAFF
>NA|TRBV29-1|TRBJ1-4|NA
TGCAGCGTTTGGGAGGCTAATGAAAAACTGTTTTTT
CSVWEANEKLFF
>NA|TRBV2|TRBJ2-7|NA
TGTGCCAGCAGCCCAGACCATAGCCGAATCTCCTACGAGCAGTACTTC
CASSPDHSRISYEQYF
>NA|TRBV6-2/TRBV6-3|TRBJ2-3|NA
TGTGCCAGCAGTTCGGACTCATCGGCAGGTACGCAGTATTTT
CASSSDSSAGTQYF
>NA|TRBV19|TRBJ1-1|NA
TGTGCCAGTAGTATTATCGGGTACACTGAAGCTTTCTTT
CASSIIGYTEAFF
>NA|TRBV28|TRBJ1-3|NA
TGTGCCAGCAGTCTACAGGGAGTAACTGGAAACACCATATATTTT
CASSLQGVTGNTIYF
>NA|TRBV30|TRBJ1-1|TRBD1
TGTGCCTGGAGTGGAGGGGGCGAAGCTTTCTTT
CAWSGGGEAFF
>NA|TRBV30|TRBJ2-2|NA
TGTGCCTGGAGTAGGGAGGCCGGGGAGCTGTTTTTT
CAWSREAGELFF
>NA|TRBV30|TRBJ1-4|NA
TGTGCCTGGAGTGGCGGACAGAGGGGACTGTTTTTT
CAWSGGQRGLFF
>NA|TRBV29-1|TRBJ2-3|NA
TGCAGCGTCGACATTTTCACAGATACGCAGTATTTT
CSVDIFTDTQYF
>NA|TRBV7-2|TRBJ2-5|TRBD2
TGTGCCAGCAGCTTAATATCCTACGTGGGGACTAGGGCGGAGACCCAGTACTTC
CASSLISYVGTRAETQYF
>NA|TRBV7-9|TRBJ1-1|NA
TGTGCCAGCAGCCGCGGGGTGAACACTGAAGCTTTCTTT
CASSRGVNTEAFF
>NA|TRBV18|TRBJ2-7|NA
TGTGCCAGCTCAACTACTAGCTCCTACGAGCAGTACTTC
CASSTTSSYEQYF
>NA|TRBV15|TRBJ2-5|TRBD2
TGTGCCACCAGCAGAGGTTCGGGACTAGCGGGTCGAGAGACCCAGTACTTC
CATSRGSGLAGRETQYF
>NA|TRBV28|TRBJ2-1|TRBD2
TGTGCCAGCAGTTTACCCCTAGCGGGATTTCCTAGAGGTGAGCAGTTCTTC
CASSLPLAGFPRGEQFF